Listed below are T cell receptor beta chains from one sample, sequenced in a study of T cells in Graves' hyperthyroidism and ophthalmopathy. Using its own MiXCR run on the multiplex PCR reads, TCRdb lists one record per CDR3 protein. This table has roughly 600,000 distinct CDR3 sequences, about 15% appearing once. Input material: blood. Receptors were obtained from a woman aged 45-59 years with Graves' ophthalmopathy. The CDR3 runs from the conserved cysteine through the conserved F or W. The D gene is left open where the match is weak. Size is stated for part of the rows, as once, few or many counts, or as a class when the clone is expanded.

TRBV30	TRBD1	TRBJ1-6	few	CAWKTGEGTYNSPLHF	TGTGCCTGGAAAACAGGGGAAGGAACCTATAATTCACCCCTCCACTTT
TRBV28	TRBD2	TRBJ2-1	many	CASSTDLAGAREQFF	TGTGCCAGCAGCACAGATCTAGCGGGAGCCCGTGAGCAGTTCTTC
TRBV7-3	TRBD2	TRBJ2-3	many	CASSLTPSGSPDTQYF	TGTGCCAGCAGCTTAACCCCTAGCGGGAGCCCAGATACGCAGTATTTT
TRBV11-2	-	TRBJ2-1	many	CASSLVPGGKYNEQFF	TGTGCCAGCAGCTTAGTTCCTGGCGGAAAATACAATGAGCAGTTCTTC
TRBV20-1	TRBD2	TRBJ2-7	many	CSASPGLVIHEQYF	TGCAGTGCTAGTCCGGGACTAGTTATCCACGAGCAGTACTTC
TRBV29-1	-	TRBJ1-2	few	CSVDRNGYTF	TGCAGCGTTGACAGGAATGGCTACACCTTC
TRBV10-3	-	TRBJ2-1	few	CAISDGTVAYNEQFF	TGTGCCATCAGTGACGGGACCGTAGCCTACAATGAGCAGTTCTTC
TRBV15	-	TRBJ2-6	-	CATSRDGQGLGANVLTF	TGTGCCACCAGCAGAGATGGGCAGGGGCTTGGGGCCAACGTCCTGACTTTC
TRBV20-1	TRBD2	TRBJ2-7	many	CSASEGLEHEQYF	TGCAGTGCTAGTGAGGGACTAGAACACGAGCAGTACTTC
TRBV20-1	-	TRBJ2-7	few	CSARPVGVGEQYF	TGCAGTGCTCGCCCCGTGGGGGTTGGCGAGCAGTACTTC
TRBV28	-	TRBJ1-1	many	CASSLVYGNTEAFF	TGTGCCAGCAGTTTGGTTTACGGGAACACTGAAGCTTTCTTT
TRBV6-2/TRBV6-3	TRBD2	TRBJ2-1	many	CASSYFGGAGVGNEQFF	TGTGCCAGCAGTTACTTCGGGGGAGCGGGAGTGGGAAATGAGCAGTTCTTC
TRBV29-1	-	TRBJ2-5	many	CSAPETTFQETQYF	TGCAGCGCACCTGAGACAACTTTCCAAGAGACCCAGTACTTC
TRBV12-3/TRBV12-4	-	TRBJ1-2	many	CASRMDSPVSYTF	TGTGCCAGCAGGATGGACTCCCCTGTTAGCTACACCTTC
TRBV7-3	-	TRBJ2-1	many	CASSLTLSVGNEQFF	TGTGCCAGCAGCTTAACCCTGAGCGTCGGGAATGAGCAGTTCTTC
TRBV27	TRBD2	TRBJ2-7	few	CASSLSRTSGYEQYF	TGTGCCAGCAGTTTATCCCGGACTAGCGGCTACGAGCAGTACTTC
TRBV28	TRBD2	TRBJ2-1	many	CASSWTSGVGEQFF	TGTGCCAGCAGTTGGACTAGCGGAGTTGGTGAGCAGTTCTTC
TRBV20-1	TRBD2	TRBJ2-7	-	CSAREGSGSGQYF	TGCAGTGCTAGAGAAGGTAGCGGGAGTGGGCAGTACTTC
TRBV4-3	TRBD1	TRBJ1-1	many	CASSQDSTGTNTEAFF	TGCGCCAGCAGCCAAGATTCGACAGGGACGAACACTGAAGCTTTCTTT
TRBV6-9	TRBD1	TRBJ1-2	-	CASSLTGQGRGYTF	TGTGCCAGCAGTTTAACCGGACAGGGGCGCGGCTACACCTTC
TRBV7-9	TRBD1	TRBJ1-5	-	CASSPDRDSQPQHF	TGTGCCAGCAGCCCGGACAGGGATAGCCAGCCCCAGCATTTT
TRBV29-1	-	TRBJ2-1	-	CSVEGVNNEQFF	TGCAGCGTTGAGGGAGTTAACAATGAGCAGTTCTTC
TRBV20-1	TRBD2	TRBJ2-7	few	CSARAPGGLAGEKSYEQYF	TGCAGTGCTAGAGCCCCGGGGGGACTAGCGGGAGAAAAAAGCTACGAGCAGTACTTC
TRBV9	-	TRBJ1-1	-	CASSVVLGRQGETEAFF	TGTGCCAGCAGCGTAGTTTTGGGTCGGCAGGGTGAGACTGAAGCTTTCTTT
TRBV11-2	-	TRBJ2-1	few	CASSTSSGNEQFF	TGTGCCAGCAGCACATCCAGCGGGAATGAGCAGTTCTTC
TRBV20-1	TRBD2	TRBJ2-1	many	CSCGRNHNEQFF	TGCAGTTGCGGGAGAAACCACAATGAGCAGTTCTTC
TRBV11-2	TRBD1	TRBJ1-5	many	CASSFGTGGIDNQPQHF	TGTGCCAGCAGTTTTGGGACAGGGGGCATAGACAATCAGCCCCAGCATTTT
TRBV7-9	-	TRBJ2-5	many	CASSLAEQWGRTQYF	TGTGCCAGCAGCTTAGCGGAACAGTGGGGACGGACCCAGTACTTC
TRBV2	-	TRBJ2-3	few	CASSESRRYTDTQYF	TGTGCCAGCAGCGAGTCCAGGAGATACACAGATACGCAGTATTTT
TRBV5-1	TRBD1	TRBJ1-2	many	CASSLVRGTGFGYTF	TGCGCCAGCAGCTTGGTGCGCGGGACAGGGTTTGGCTACACCTTC
TRBV7-3	TRBD2	TRBJ2-3	-	CASRARLADTDTQYF	TGTGCCAGCAGGGCGAGACTAGCGGACACAGATACGCAGTATTTT
TRBV12-3/TRBV12-4	-	TRBJ2-3	many	CASSSLVGPSTDTQYF	TGTGCCAGCAGCTCCTTGGTAGGCCCTAGCACAGATACGCAGTATTTT
TRBV28	-	TRBJ2-7	-	CASSKGGSIPYEQYF	TGTGCCAGCAGTAAGGGGGGTTCAATACCCTACGAGCAGTACTTC
TRBV15	-	TRBJ2-1	-	CATSRVDRGEQFF	TGTGCCACCAGCAGAGTAGATCGAGGGGAGCAGTTCTTC
TRBV5-1	TRBD2	TRBJ2-3	-	CASCPGLAISTDTQYF	TGCGCCAGCTGCCCCGGACTAGCGATTAGCACAGATACGCAGTATTTT
TRBV7-2	TRBD2	TRBJ2-5	many	CASGAGVTETQYF	TGTGCCAGCGGCGCGGGAGTGACGGAGACCCAGTACTTC
TRBV28	-	TRBJ2-3	-	CASRLGTPTSTDTQYF	TGTGCCAGCAGGCTAGGGACACCAACTAGCACAGATACGCAGTATTTT
TRBV12-3/TRBV12-4	TRBD1	TRBJ1-2	-	CASIVPQGDNYGYTF	TGTGCCAGCATCGTTCCCCAGGGGGATAACTATGGCTACACCTTC
TRBV24-1	-	TRBJ2-1	-	CATSGSRGSYNEQFF	TGTGCCACCAGTGGATCGAGGGGCTCCTACAATGAGCAGTTCTTC
TRBV6-5	TRBD2	TRBJ2-2	-	CASSSRLAGVQNTGELFF	TGTGCCAGCAGTTCAAGGCTAGCGGGAGTTCAGAACACCGGGGAGCTGTTTTTT
TRBV11-2	-	TRBJ1-1	many	CASSLRREEAFF	TGTGCCAGCAGCTTAAGAAGGGAGGAAGCTTTCTTT
TRBV7-6	TRBD2	TRBJ2-2	few	CASSSPSGMNTGELFF	TGTGCCAGCAGCTCGCCTAGCGGTATGAACACCGGGGAGCTGTTTTTT
TRBV6-2/TRBV6-3	TRBD2	TRBJ2-1	-	CASSYWTSGSEQFF	TGTGCCAGCAGTTACTGGACTAGCGGGAGTGAGCAGTTCTTC
TRBV15	-	TRBJ1-1	-	CATSRDTAGGTEAFF	TGTGCCACCAGCAGAGATACCGCCGGCGGCACTGAAGCTTTCTTT
TRBV7-2	TRBD1	TRBJ1-4	-	CASSPRQGYEKLFF	TGTGCCAGCAGCCCGCGACAGGGTTATGAAAAACTGTTTTTT